The clone carrying this T cell receptor beta chain is a singleton in its sample. What it binds is unknown. Chemo-refractory metastatic non-small-cell lung cancer patients underwent focal radiation alongside CTLA-4 blockade with ipilimumab. This record comes from a study of radiotherapy plus CTLA-4 blockade in lung cancer. The protocol was immunoSEQ multiplex PCR, while the TCRdb copy is restricted to in-frame clones and leaves out a portion. The sample shows 120,000 or so clones, approximately 84% of them seen only once. Losses at the gene ends were 5 bases for V and 0 bases for J; bases not matched to a gene: 4. The CDR3 loop spans 15 amino acids. Germline assignment: CDR1 MDHEN and CDR2 SYDVKM. Notes on the study in general: Early clonal dynamics of blood T cells, together with interferon-beta, were reported as the best response predictor.

The sample here was peripheral blood, taken from a patient treated with radiotherapy plus ipilimumab. The chain combines TRBV28 with TRBJ1-2, with 9 bases aligning to TRBD1. This clonotype originated in a human donor with non-small cell lung cancer who had a partial response to radiotherapy plus ipilimumab. CDR3: CASSPGTGPNYGYTF. DNA of the CDR3: TGTGCCAGCAGTCCCGGGACAGGGCCTAACTATGGCTACACCTTC.